The rows below give T cell receptor beta chains drawn from one sample of a study of T cell responses to AZD1222 COVID-19 vaccine. Profiling relied on immunoSEQ multiplex PCR, and the TCRdb table lists in-frame clones only, not all of them. The sample contains 150,000 to 200,000 clones, roughly 94% of which appear only once. The specimen comprised peripheral blood, sampled on day 0 of AZD1222 vaccination. The receptors here all came from an adult in good health. Both conserved end residues are part of each CDR3. The order of the fields is D gene, V gene, J gene, clone size, CDR3 DNA, CDR3 protein. D genes are given only for firm matches. Size is omitted from some rows. Given values are once, few, many or a class for expanded clones.

d_call: .
v_call: TRBV6-2/TRBV6-3
j_call: TRBJ1-4
clone_size: few
cdr3_nt: TGTGCCAGCAGCCCCTCATGGGTGGGACTGTTTTTT
cdr3_aa: CASSPSWVGLFF

d_call: TRBD1
v_call: TRBV2
j_call: TRBJ2-5
clone_size: .
cdr3_nt: TGTGCCAGCAAGACGGACAGGGGCCCGGGGGAGACCCAGTACTTC
cdr3_aa: CASKTDRGPGETQYF

d_call: .
v_call: TRBV5-4
j_call: TRBJ1-1
clone_size: .
cdr3_nt: TGTGCCAGCAGCAAACGTCGAAACGAAGGGCCTGAAGCTTTCTTT
cdr3_aa: CASSKRRNEGPEAFF

d_call: .
v_call: TRBV7-2
j_call: TRBJ1-6
clone_size: .
cdr3_nt: TGTGCCAGCAGCGCGGGGGGCGATTCTTCACCCCTCCACTTT
cdr3_aa: CASSAGGDSSPLHF

d_call: TRBD1
v_call: TRBV19
j_call: TRBJ1-2
clone_size: .
cdr3_nt: TGTGCCAGTACCAAACAGGGGGCGGGCTATGGCTACACCTTC
cdr3_aa: CASTKQGAGYGYTF

d_call: .
v_call: TRBV21-1
j_call: TRBJ2-1
clone_size: once
cdr3_nt: TGTGCCAGCAGCAAACGACTCCCGAGGTTCTTC
cdr3_aa: CASSKRLPRFF

d_call: TRBD1
v_call: TRBV14
j_call: TRBJ2-3
clone_size: .
cdr3_nt: TGTGCCAGCAGCCAAATGCCGGGACAGGGTTCAGATACGCAGTATTTT
cdr3_aa: CASSQMPGQGSDTQYF

d_call: TRBD2
v_call: TRBV4-1
j_call: TRBJ2-7
clone_size: once
cdr3_nt: TGCGCCAGCAGCCAAGATAGGGTTAGCGGGAGGGCCTACGAGCAGTACTTC
cdr3_aa: CASSQDRVSGRAYEQYF

d_call: .
v_call: TRBV27
j_call: TRBJ1-5
clone_size: .
cdr3_nt: TGTGCCAGCAGTCCCGTAGGTAAAACAGATTTTTTCAATCAGCCCCAGCATTTT
cdr3_aa: CASSPVGKTDFFNQPQHF

d_call: .
v_call: TRBV5-1
j_call: TRBJ2-7
clone_size: .
cdr3_nt: TGCGCCAGCAGCCCATCCGGTTACGAGCAGTACTTC
cdr3_aa: CASSPSGYEQYF

d_call: TRBD2
v_call: TRBV6-5
j_call: TRBJ2-1
clone_size: few
cdr3_nt: TGTGCCAGCAGTTACCCAGGGACTAGCGAAAATGAGCAGTTCTTC
cdr3_aa: CASSYPGTSENEQFF

d_call: .
v_call: TRBV28
j_call: TRBJ2-1
clone_size: once
cdr3_nt: TGTGCCAGCAGTACTCACCGGGACTTCAGAAACAATGAGCAGTTCTTC
cdr3_aa: CASSTHRDFRNNEQFF

d_call: .
v_call: TRBV29-1
j_call: TRBJ1-1
clone_size: .
cdr3_nt: TGCAGCGTTGAAGGGCCAGCCCTTACACTTGAAGCTTTCTTT
cdr3_aa: CSVEGPALTLEAFF

d_call: .
v_call: TRBV3-1/TRBV3-2
j_call: TRBJ2-5
clone_size: .
cdr3_nt: TGTGCCAGCAGCCATAACAGCGAGACCCAGTACTTC
cdr3_aa: CASSHNSETQYF

d_call: .
v_call: TRBV25-1
j_call: TRBJ2-3
clone_size: .
cdr3_nt: TGTGCCAGCAGTAAAGACGAGGGGACAGATACGCAGTATTTT
cdr3_aa: CASSKDEGTDTQYF

d_call: TRBD1
v_call: TRBV3-1/TRBV3-2
j_call: TRBJ1-4
clone_size: .
cdr3_nt: TGTGCCAGCAGCCAAAGAAGGCCAGACAGGGTAAATGAAAAACTGTTTTTT
cdr3_aa: CASSQRRPDRVNEKLFF

d_call: .
v_call: TRBV5-1
j_call: TRBJ1-3
clone_size: .
cdr3_nt: TGCGCCAGCAGCCACCGGGGGGCAGGCGGAAACACCATATATTTT
cdr3_aa: CASSHRGAGGNTIYF

d_call: .
v_call: TRBV4-1
j_call: TRBJ1-5
clone_size: .
cdr3_nt: TGCGCCAGCAGCCTCATGAGCAATCAGCCCCAGCATTTT
cdr3_aa: CASSLMSNQPQHF

d_call: .
v_call: TRBV27
j_call: TRBJ1-6
clone_size: once
cdr3_nt: TGTGCCAGCAGTTTCGGCCAGGGCAGTAATTCACCCCTCCACTTT
cdr3_aa: CASSFGQGSNSPLHF

d_call: .
v_call: TRBV21-1
j_call: TRBJ2-1
clone_size: .
cdr3_nt: TGTGCCAAATCCCCCGGCGGGTCCTACAATGAGCAGTTCTTC
cdr3_aa: CAKSPGGSYNEQFF

d_call: TRBD2
v_call: TRBV28
j_call: TRBJ2-7
clone_size: .
cdr3_nt: TGTGCCAGCAGACCCGGGGGGGTCACCTACGAGCAGTACTTC
cdr3_aa: CASRPGGVTYEQYF

d_call: TRBD1
v_call: TRBV29-1
j_call: TRBJ2-7
clone_size: .
cdr3_nt: TGCAGCGTTGAAGATTTGTACAGGGGATACGAGCAGTACTTC
cdr3_aa: CSVEDLYRGYEQYF

d_call: TRBD2
v_call: TRBV5-1
j_call: TRBJ2-3
clone_size: .
cdr3_nt: TGCGCCAGCAGTAGCGACTCGGGCGGGAGTGGTACAGATACGCAGTATTTT
cdr3_aa: CASSSDSGGSGTDTQYF

d_call: .
v_call: TRBV6-5
j_call: TRBJ1-6
clone_size: .
cdr3_nt: TGTGCCAGCAGTAGTGGGTCACCCCTCCACTTT
cdr3_aa: CASSSGSPLHF

d_call: TRBD1
v_call: TRBV6-5
j_call: TRBJ1-2
clone_size: .
cdr3_nt: TGTGCCAGCAGATCGGACAGGGTCGATGGCTACACCTTC
cdr3_aa: CASRSDRVDGYTF

d_call: .
v_call: TRBV12-3/TRBV12-4
j_call: TRBJ2-2
clone_size: .
cdr3_nt: TGTGCCAGCTCGACTGGAGGGAACGGGGAGCTGTTTTTT
cdr3_aa: CASSTGGNGELFF

d_call: .
v_call: TRBV11-2
j_call: TRBJ1-6
clone_size: once
cdr3_nt: TGTGCCAGCAGCTTAGAGGGCACCCTAAGCTCCTATAATTCACCCCTCCACTTT
cdr3_aa: CASSLEGTLSSYNSPLHF

d_call: .
v_call: TRBV30
j_call: TRBJ2-7
clone_size: .
cdr3_nt: TGTGCCTGGATGACGTATCGACACGAGCAGTACTTC
cdr3_aa: CAWMTYRHEQYF

d_call: .
v_call: TRBV24-1
j_call: TRBJ1-1
clone_size: once
cdr3_nt: TGTGCCATGCTGTTACAGGGCTCGGCTGAAGCTTTCTTT
cdr3_aa: CAMLLQGSAEAFF

d_call: .
v_call: TRBV5-6
j_call: TRBJ2-7
clone_size: .
cdr3_nt: TGTGCCAGCAGCCCCGACAGCTCCTACGAGCAGTACTTC
cdr3_aa: CASSPDSSYEQYF

d_call: .
v_call: TRBV6-5
j_call: TRBJ1-1
clone_size: .
cdr3_nt: TGTGCCAGCACTCTCCGTGGGGGGAACACTGAAGCTTTCTTT
cdr3_aa: CASTLRGGNTEAFF

d_call: .
v_call: TRBV7-2
j_call: TRBJ1-2
clone_size: .
cdr3_nt: TGTGCCAGCAGTGTAGACCGGGGGATGGGCGGCTACACCTTC
cdr3_aa: CASSVDRGMGGYTF

d_call: .
v_call: TRBV3-1/TRBV3-2
j_call: TRBJ2-7
clone_size: .
cdr3_nt: TGTGCCAGCAGCCAAGATTTTAGGGCGGAGCAGTACTTC
cdr3_aa: CASSQDFRAEQYF

d_call: .
v_call: TRBV28
j_call: TRBJ2-7
clone_size: .
cdr3_nt: TGTGCCAGCAGTTTATCTCTCTACGAGCAGTACTTC
cdr3_aa: CASSLSLYEQYF

d_call: TRBD2
v_call: TRBV30
j_call: TRBJ2-5
clone_size: .
cdr3_nt: TGTGCCTGGGGTATCAGCGGGGAAGAGACCCAGTACTTC
cdr3_aa: CAWGISGEETQYF

d_call: .
v_call: TRBV2
j_call: TRBJ1-1
clone_size: .
cdr3_nt: TGTGCCAGCGGTTTCACCCAGAGGGCCGGTGAAGCTTTCTTT
cdr3_aa: CASGFTQRAGEAFF